This T cell receptor (beta chain) emerged from a study of T cell changes during pregnancy in multiple sclerosis. This clone was seen once. The CDR3 loop spans 13 amino acids. V was pared by 4 bases and J by 6 bases, with 14 bases between. Germline CDR1 is SGHRS and CDR2 is YFSETQ. Profiling relied on immunoSEQ multiplex PCR, and the TCRdb table lists in-frame clones only, not all of them. The table lists about 69,000 clones, approximately 91% of them singletons, with roughly 1.4% in the top ten. The sequencing here drew on peripheral blood, taken in the third trimester of pregnancy. The TCR comes from a female donor with multiple sclerosis, enrolled in a pregnancy study. This rearrangement joins TRBV5-1 to TRBJ2-7, with D possibly being TRBD1 (7 bases). The CDR3 sequence is CASSGRTGGEQYF. CDR3 coding DNA: TGCGCCAGCAGCGGGAGGACAGGAGGCGAGCAGTACTTC.